Below, one T cell receptor beta chain is given with its context. Its antigen is not known. Data came from immunoSEQ multiplex PCR; TCRdb stores just in-frame clones and leaves some out. The top ten hold roughly 0.13% of the sample, which has 2 million or so clones, 90% to 95% seen once. These data are taken from a study of shared clonotypes between healthy human individuals. V lost 8 bases, J lost 2 bases, and 4 bases stayed unmatched. Germline V gene data show CDR1 as SGHTA and CDR2 as FQGNSA. The CDR3 covers 13 residues. Study-wide points: The four-donor shared clonotypes exceeded non-shared clonotypes in generation probability, with non-shared ones scoring lower.

V and J are TRBV7-2 and TRBJ2-7; 9 positions match TRBD2. The receptor was isolated from a man between 18 and 29 years old in good health. Sequenced input: naive CD4+ T cells sorted from blood. Subset indicated: CD45RA+ positively selected. The CDR3 is CASRLAAAYEQYF. As DNA, the CDR3 is TGTGCCAGCCGACTAGCGGCGGCCTACGAGCAGTACTTC.